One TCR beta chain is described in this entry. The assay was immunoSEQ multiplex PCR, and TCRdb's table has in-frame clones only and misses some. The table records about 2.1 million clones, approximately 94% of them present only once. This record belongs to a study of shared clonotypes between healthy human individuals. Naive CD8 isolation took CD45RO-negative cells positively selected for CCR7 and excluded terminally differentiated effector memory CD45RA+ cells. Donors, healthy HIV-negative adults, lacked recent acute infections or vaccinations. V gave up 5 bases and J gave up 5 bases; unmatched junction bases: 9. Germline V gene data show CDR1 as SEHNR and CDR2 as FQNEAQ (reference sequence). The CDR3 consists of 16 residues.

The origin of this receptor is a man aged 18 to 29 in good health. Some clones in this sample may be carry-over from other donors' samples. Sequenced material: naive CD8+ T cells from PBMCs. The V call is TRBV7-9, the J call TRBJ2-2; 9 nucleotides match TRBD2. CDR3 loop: CASSDPGLATTGELFF. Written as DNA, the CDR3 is TGTGCCAGCAGCGATCCGGGACTAGCTACTACCGGGGAGCTGTTTTTT.